The rows below give T cell receptor beta chains drawn from one sample of a study of CD8+ T cells in alopecia areata. Clones were sequenced by immunoSEQ multiplex PCR, and TCRdb holds only the in-frame ones, with some missing. Altogether under 250,000 clones are present, around three fifths being singletons, with the ten largest covering around 0.44%. This specimen was CD4+ T cells sorted from blood, taken at week 0. These receptors all stem from a human donor with alopecia areata. Both conserved end residues are part of each CDR3. A D gene is named only where the DNA matches it firmly. The listing skips clone size in some rows; elsewhere it reads once, few, many or a size class.

CDR3: CASSSLQSTGDEQYF; DNA: TGTGCCAGCAGCTCCTTACAATCGACAGGGGACGAGCAGTACTTC; size: few; D: TRBD1; V: TRBV11-2; J: TRBJ2-7
CDR3: CASSPDLNSNQPQHF; DNA: TGTGCCAGCAGCCCCGACCTAAATAGCAATCAGCCCCAGCATTTT; size: -; D: -; V: TRBV7-6; J: TRBJ1-5
CDR3: CASSRGTGTNTEAFF; DNA: TGCGCCAGCAGTCGGGGGACAGGGACGAACACTGAAGCTTTCTTT; size: -; D: TRBD1; V: TRBV5-1; J: TRBJ1-1
CDR3: CSVVVNLRAFF; DNA: TGCAGCGTTGTGGTGAACCTGAGGGCTTTCTTT; size: few; D: -; V: TRBV29-1; J: TRBJ1-1
CDR3: CASSQRTIEENTEAFF; DNA: TGCGCCAGCAGCCAAAGAACGATCGAGGAAAACACTGAAGCTTTCTTT; size: few; D: -; V: TRBV4-1; J: TRBJ1-1
CDR3: CASTLTSRGYNEQFF; DNA: TGTGCCAGCACCTTGACTAGCAGGGGCTACAATGAGCAGTTCTTC; size: few; D: -; V: TRBV6-5; J: TRBJ2-1
CDR3: CAWSAGDTQYF; DNA: TGTGCCTGGAGTGCAGGGGATACGCAGTATTTT; size: -; D: -; V: TRBV30; J: TRBJ2-3
CDR3: CASSYDRSGANVLTF; DNA: TGTGCCAGCAGTTACGACCGCTCTGGGGCCAACGTCCTGACTTTC; size: once; D: -; V: TRBV6-5; J: TRBJ2-6
CDR3: CASSSTTTDTQYF; DNA: TGTGCCAGCAGTTCAACGACAACAGATACGCAGTATTTT; size: few; D: -; V: TRBV28; J: TRBJ2-3
CDR3: CSVRSGRGQGPSF; DNA: TGCAGCGTACGGTCGGGCAGGGGGCAGGGGCCTTCCTTC; size: -; D: TRBD1; V: TRBV29-1; J: TRBJ1-2
CDR3: CASSLPDRGVYEQYF; DNA: TGCGCCAGCAGCTTGCCGGACAGGGGGGTCTACGAGCAGTACTTC; size: few; D: TRBD1; V: TRBV5-1; J: TRBJ2-7
CDR3: CASSRDSNQPQHF; DNA: TGTGCCAGCAGCCGCGATAGCAATCAGCCCCAGCATTTT; size: many; D: -; V: TRBV7-9; J: TRBJ1-5
CDR3: CATSGGMNTEAFF; DNA: TGTGCCACCAGCGGCGGTATGAACACTGAAGCTTTCTTT; size: -; D: -; V: TRBV15; J: TRBJ1-1
CDR3: CASKEEVAINQPQHF; DNA: TGTGCCAGCAAAGAAGAGGTGGCTATCAATCAGCCCCAGCATTTT; size: many; D: -; V: TRBV2; J: TRBJ1-5
CDR3: CASSLGLRDLAQETQYF; DNA: TGCGCCAGCAGCTTGGGGCTTCGGGACTTAGCTCAGGAGACCCAGTACTTC; size: -; D: -; V: TRBV5-1; J: TRBJ2-5
CDR3: CSVGQGIDNEQFF; DNA: TGCAGCGTGGGACAGGGGATCGACAATGAGCAGTTCTTC; size: -; D: TRBD1; V: TRBV29-1; J: TRBJ2-1
CDR3: CASRYRGLDTEAFF; DNA: TGTGCCAGCAGGTACAGGGGGCTGGACACTGAAGCTTTCTTT; size: -; D: TRBD1; V: TRBV6-5; J: TRBJ1-1
CDR3: CASSLEGGDEQFF; DNA: TGTGCCAGCAGCTTAGAAGGCGGGGATGAGCAGTTCTTC; size: few; D: -; V: TRBV7-9; J: TRBJ2-1
CDR3: CASRARTETGELFF; DNA: TGTGCCAGCAGGGCACGGACAGAAACCGGGGAGCTGTTTTTT; size: few; D: -; V: TRBV27; J: TRBJ2-2
CDR3: CASSLGQTSGSSETQYF; DNA: TGTGCCAGCAGTTTGGGGCAAACTAGCGGGAGTTCGGAGACCCAGTACTTC; size: -; D: TRBD2; V: TRBV28; J: TRBJ2-5
CDR3: CSVETGTTGANVLTF; DNA: TGCAGCGTTGAGACGGGTACAACTGGGGCCAACGTCCTGACTTTC; size: -; D: -; V: TRBV29-1; J: TRBJ2-6
CDR3: CASSPPGKNYEQYF; DNA: TGTGCCAGCTCACCACCGGGGAAAAACTACGAGCAGTACTTC; size: -; D: -; V: TRBV18; J: TRBJ2-7
CDR3: CSVAGTSYEQYF; DNA: TGCAGCGTTGCCGGCACCTCCTACGAGCAGTACTTC; size: -; D: -; V: TRBV29-1; J: TRBJ2-7
CDR3: CASRLTSGSYNEQFF; DNA: TGTGCCAGCAGACTGACTAGCGGCTCCTACAATGAGCAGTTCTTC; size: -; D: TRBD2; V: TRBV6-1; J: TRBJ2-1